This T cell receptor beta chain is from a study of blood T cells in healthy people across ages. Using a J-beta primer mix together with a sample-barcoded 5' primer, a second PCR was run for roughly 6 to 11 cycles. The template-switch adaptor, which had 12 random nucleotides, put a tag on each cDNA molecule. Each CDR3 protein is one row after TCRdb ran MiXCR on the 5' RACE reads. Here the sample spans roughly 500,000 distinct CDR3 sequences, about 25% being singletons. V was clipped by 5 bases and J by 7 bases; unmatched bases: 10. CDR1 is SGHTA and CDR2 is FQGNSA in the germline V gene. The CDR3 spans 15 residues. It was around 9 milliliters of peripheral blood that were drawn from each donor.

This chain links TRBV7-2 with TRBJ1-4; 7 positions agree with TRBD1. The sample comprised blood. The receptor was isolated from a woman in her 70s in good health. The CDR3 reads CASSLRDRFSEKLFF. CDR3 DNA: TGTGCCAGCAGCCTCCGGGACAGATTTAGTGAAAAACTGTTTTTT.